These 8 T cell receptor beta chains share one sample of origin, sequenced in a study of control samples from healthy donors and cancer patients. Sequencing used immunoSEQ multiplex PCR; TCRdb keeps in-frame clones, though not all of them. The sample holds 150,000 to 200,000 clones; roughly 91% are singletons and the top ten take about 1.6%. Sequenced: blood. The source of these receptors is a man younger than 35 in good health.

The rearrangement links TRBV5-1 to TRBJ1-2; the match to TRBD1 covers 8 bases. CDR3 length: 14 amino acids. With 4 bases clipped from V and 2 bases from J, the junction kept 4 bases outside the gene matches. Germline V gene data show CDR1 as SGHRS and CDR2 as YFSETQ. The chain's CDR3 is CASSQGQANYGYTF. CDR3 sequence (DNA): TGCGCCAGCAGCCAGGGACAGGCAAACTATGGCTACACCTTC.

The count of this clone is one. The V gene is TRBV5-1, the J gene TRBJ2-7; D not certain. V shed 1 base and J shed 0 bases, with 11 bases lying between them. The CDR3 runs 15 residues. Germline values: CDR1 SGHRS, CDR2 YFSETQ. The CDR3 DNA is TGCGCCAGCAGCTTGAGGGCAGCGTACTCCTACGAGCAGTACTTC. This codes for CASSLRAAYSYEQYF.

The chain uses TRBV2 and TRBJ1-3, with no clear D. Germline assignment: CDR1 SNHLY and CDR2 FYNNEI. The CDR3 length is 13 residues. Trimming cost V 6 bases and J 0 bases, with 6 bases left between them. The CDR3 is CASRQNSGNTIYF. In DNA form, the CDR3 reads TGTGCCAGCAGACAGAACTCTGGAAACACCATATATTTT.

V and J are TRBV7-2 and TRBJ1-6, with D maybe TRBD1 (5 bases). The CDR3 loop spans 16 amino acids. Deletions cut 3 bases from V and 14 bases from J, with 23 bases between. Germline V gene sequence: CDR1 SGHTA, CDR2 FQGNSA. The CDR3 here is CASSLQGDLDLGALHF. DNA of the CDR3: TGTGCCAGCAGCTTGCAGGGAGACCTGGACCTGGGGGCCCTCCACTTT. The full variable domain, with the rest looked up from reference TRBV7-2 and TRBJ1-6, is GAGVSQSPSNKVTEKGKDVELRCDPISGHTALYWYRQSLGQGLEFLIYFQGNSAPDKSGLPSDRFSAERTGGSVSTLTIQRTQQEDSAVYLCASSLQGDLDLGALHFGNGTRLTVT.

The V call is TRBV20-1, the J call TRBJ2-1; a possible D gene is TRBD2 (5 bases). This CDR3 spans 11 amino acids. Germline-derived CDR1 and CDR2 are DFQATT and SNEGSKA (reference sequence). V lost 6 bases to trimming and J lost 8 bases, with 11 bases between them. The CDR3 coding sequence is TGCAGTGCGCCAGCGAGGGATGAGCAGTTCTTC. It yields the protein CSAPARDEQFF.

This chain links TRBV9 with TRBJ1-2, with D possibly matching TRBD1 (5 bases). The germline gives CDR1 SGDLS, CDR2 YYNGEE. The CDR3 has 14 residues. Trimming pared 0 bases from V and 4 bases from J, leaving 10 bases between. As DNA, the CDR3 is TGTGCCAGCAGCGTAGCAAAGGGGTCCTATGGCTACACCTTC. Translation: CASSVAKGSYGYTF.

V and J are TRBV7-2 and TRBJ2-3; the match to TRBD2 covers 10 bases. The V and J ends lost 1 base and 6 bases, in that order; junction bases with no gene match: 10. The CDR3 contains 17 residues. Germline-derived CDR1 and CDR2 are SGHTA and FQGNSA. The CDR3 reads CASSLVGLAGVRDTQYF. CDR3 bases: TGTGCCAGCAGCTTAGTTGGGCTAGCGGGGGTGAGGGATACGCAGTATTTT.

V gene TRBV4-1 combines with J gene TRBJ1-6; D is unclear. Germline-derived CDR1 and CDR2 are MGHRA and YSYEKL. The CDR3 length is 15 residues. V shed 1 base and J shed 6 bases, with 10 bases lying between them. CDR3: CASSQGQSGNSPLHF. In DNA form, the CDR3 reads TGCGCCAGCAGCCAAGGTCAGAGCGGTAATTCACCCCTCCACTTT.